Below are 4 T cell receptor beta chains sequenced from a single sample in a study of T cell repertoires in aging, cancer and after chemotherapy. Rearranged V-D-J TRB sequences were amplified with a mixed TRB-A/B primer pool. Using its own MiXCR run on the multiplex PCR reads, TCRdb lists one record per CDR3 protein. The sample shows about 21,000 distinct CDR3 sequences, approximately 40% of them seen only once. Peripheral blood genomic DNA, not sorted cells or RNA, was the template. Sequenced: blood. Receptors were obtained from a human donor with a solid tumor.

On this clonotype itself: Germline and junction disagree at one end, which may indicate a read error. The chain is built from TRBV6-4 and TRBJ2-3; D remains ambiguous. This CDR3 is 13 amino acids long. Per germline, CDR1 MRHNA and CDR2 SNTAGT. Here the CDR3 DNA reads TGTGCCAGCAGTGGGGGATGGGCAGAGACGCAGTATTTT. As protein: CASSGGWAETQYF.

The chain joins TRBV5-6 to TRBJ1-1; 8 nucleotides line up with TRBD1. The CDR3 length is 13 residues. Germline assignment: CDR1 SGHDT and CDR2 YYEEEE. Trimming at V came to 7 bases and at J to 6 bases, leaving 8 bases not matched to a gene. In DNA form, the CDR3 reads TGTGCCAGCCGTACAGGGGGGAGGGCTGAAGCTTTCTTT. Translation: CASRTGGRAEAFF. The full variable domain, completed using reference TRBV5-6 and TRBJ1-1, is DAGVTQSPTHLIKTRGQQVTLRCSPKSGHDTVSWYQQALGQGPQFIFQYYEEEERQRGNFPDRFSGHQFPNYSSELNVNALLLGDSALYLCASRTGGRAEAFFGQGTRLTVV.

The chain couples TRBV7-9 to TRBJ1-1; D remains unclear. Germline values: CDR1 SEHNR, CDR2 FQNEAQ (reference sequence). The CDR3 consists of 10 residues. The V end was cut by 11 bases, the J end by 5 bases, with 9 bases between. Here the CDR3 reads CAVRDTEAFF. The CDR3 nucleotides read TGTGCCGTCAGAGATACTGAAGCTTTCTTT.

This clonotype was picked up a small number of times. The chain uses TRBV6-6 and TRBJ2-3; D gene uncertain. CDR1 MNHNY and CDR2 SVGAGI come from the germline V gene (reference sequence). Trimming removed 5 bases from V and 4 bases from J, with 13 bases in between. The CDR3 covers 14 residues. Written as DNA, the CDR3 is TGTGCCAGCAGTCTGACTGGTAGGCCAGATACGCAGTATTTT. It is translated as CASSLTGRPDTQYF.